This T cell receptor (beta chain) originates from a study of human T cells and chemical hapten exposure. Noted time point: pre-sensitization, week 0. Treatment described: therapeutic diphenylcyclopropenone sensitization with weekly scalp DPC. The CDR3 extends over 10 amino acids. The germline V and J ends were trimmed by 6 bases and 7 bases, with 9 bases remaining between them. Germline-derived CDR1 and CDR2 are SQVTM and ANQGSEA. This clonotype showed up just once. This may come from a read error, since a much larger clone is one base off. TCRdb redid the calling of the RACE reads with MiXCR, one entry per CDR3 protein. Among roughly 38,000 distinct CDR3 sequences, 7.6% were seen once, and the ten largest hold 1% to 1.5%.

The clonotype originates from a woman between 45 and 65 years old with alopecia areata. Some clones in this sample may be carry-over from other donors' samples. The source material was whole blood, sampled in connection with sensitization to the hapten diphenylcyclopropenone (DPC). This chain connects TRBV29-1 to TRBJ2-5; no firm D call. CDR3 residues: CSVLSRTQYF. As DNA, the CDR3 is TGCAGCGTCCTTTCGCGGACCCAGTACTTC.